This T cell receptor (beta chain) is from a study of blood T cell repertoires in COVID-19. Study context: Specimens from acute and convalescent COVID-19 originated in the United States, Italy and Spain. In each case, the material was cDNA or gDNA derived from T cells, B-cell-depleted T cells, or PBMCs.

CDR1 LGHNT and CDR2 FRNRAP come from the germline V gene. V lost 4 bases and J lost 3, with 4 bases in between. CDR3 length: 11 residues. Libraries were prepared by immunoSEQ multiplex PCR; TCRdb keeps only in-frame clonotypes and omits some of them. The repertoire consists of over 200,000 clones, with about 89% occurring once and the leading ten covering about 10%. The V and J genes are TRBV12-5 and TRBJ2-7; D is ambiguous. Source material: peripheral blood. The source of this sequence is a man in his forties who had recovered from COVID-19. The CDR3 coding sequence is TGTGCTAGTGGTTCTCTCTACGAGCAGTACTTC. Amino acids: CASGSLYEQYF. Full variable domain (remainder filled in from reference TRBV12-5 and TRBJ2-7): DARVTQTPRHKVTEMGQEVTMRCQPILGHNTVFWYRQTMMQGLELLAYFRNRAPLDDSGMPKDRFSAEMPDATLATLKIQPSEPRDSAVYFCASGSLYEQYFGPGTRLTVT.